These T cell receptor beta chains were read from a single sample in a study of cytomegalovirus exposure and HLA in healthy donors. Clones were read by immunoSEQ multiplex PCR, and TCRdb kept only the in-frame ones, dropping some. The sample has roughly 120,000 clones, approximately 78% seen once. The sequenced sample was PBMCs. The receptors were gathered from a woman between 40 and 55 years old in good health and CMV-seropositive. CDR3s include the opening cysteine and the closing phenylalanine or tryptophan. A D gene is named only where the DNA matches it firmly. Size is omitted from some rows. Given values are once, few, many or a class for expanded clones.

V	size	J	D	CDR3	DNA
TRBV7-3	few	TRBJ1-2	.	CASSLRATGGYTF	TGTGCCAGCAGCTTAAGGGCGACCGGCGGCTACACCTTC
TRBV6-5	.	TRBJ1-1	TRBD1	CASKGARGNTEAFF	TGTGCCAGCAAGGGGGCCAGGGGGAACACTGAAGCTTTCTTT
TRBV5-4	.	TRBJ1-1	.	CASSIHGATEAFF	TGTGCCAGCAGTATTCATGGGGCCACTGAAGCTTTCTTT
TRBV2	.	TRBJ2-1	.	CASIYRTTLNNEQFF	TGTGCCAGCATCTACAGAACGACCCTAAACAATGAGCAGTTCTTC
TRBV7-3	.	TRBJ2-1	.	CASNLGGGGEQFF	TGTGCCAGCAACCTAGGGGGGGGAGGTGAGCAGTTCTTC
TRBV5-1	.	TRBJ1-4	.	CASSLGGGKGEKLFF	TGCGCCAGCAGCTTGGGTGGGGGGAAAGGCGAAAAACTGTTTTTT
TRBV6-5	.	TRBJ2-5	.	CASSYSRRQETQYF	TGTGCCAGCAGTTACTCGCGGCGTCAGGAGACCCAGTACTTC
TRBV7-9	.	TRBJ1-1	TRBD1	CASSFGQDTEAFF	TGTGCCAGCAGCTTCGGACAGGACACTGAAGCTTTCTTT
TRBV7-2	.	TRBJ1-1	.	CASSLAGRNTEAFF	TGTGCCAGCAGCTTAGCAGGGAGGAACACTGAAGCTTTCTTT
TRBV5-1	.	TRBJ1-6	TRBD1	CASSSGGTGGGSPLHF	TGCGCCAGCAGCTCCGGCGGAACAGGGGGCGGTTCACCCCTCCACTTT
TRBV28	few	TRBJ2-7	.	CASMRGGTYEQYF	TGTGCCAGCATGCGAGGAGGAACCTACGAGCAGTACTTC
TRBV10-1	few	TRBJ2-2	TRBD2	CASNPLAGGPDKVGELFF	TGCGCCAGCAATCCCTTAGCGGGGGGGCCCGATAAGGTCGGGGAGCTGTTTTTT
TRBV13	.	TRBJ2-7	TRBD1	CASSLGTGAGYEQYF	TGTGCCAGCAGCTTAGGGACAGGGGCTGGCTACGAGCAGTACTTC
TRBV6-5	.	TRBJ1-1	.	CASMRVNTEAFF	TGTGCCAGCATGAGGGTAAACACTGAAGCTTTCTTT
TRBV6-6	.	TRBJ1-1	.	CASSYLSGANTEAFF	TGTGCCAGCAGTTACTTATCAGGGGCGAACACTGAAGCTTTCTTT